Below, 29 T cell receptor beta chains from the same sample are listed, as sequenced in a study of PD-L1 blockade in urothelial cancer. Generated by immunoSEQ multiplex PCR, the TCRdb table keeps only in-frame clones and is missing some. The table has some 66,000 clones, approximately 83% seen once; the top ten hold 15%. Time point described: pretreatment peripheral blood. Sequencing used PBMCs, obtained around atezolizumab (anti-PD-L1) treatment. The receptors come from a man aged 60 to 69 with urothelial cancer.

The chain recombines TRBV19 with TRBJ2-1; D uncertain. Germline V CDR1 and CDR2: LNHDA, SQIVND (reference sequence). The CDR3 is 12 residues long. Trimming took 5 bases from V and 4 from J, leaving 6 bases between them. CDR3 region: CASSLQYNEQFF. The CDR3 DNA reads as TGTGCCAGTAGTCTGCAGTACAATGAGCAGTTCTTC.

The J gene is TRBJ2-3, the V gene TRBV7-2; D gene ambiguous. Germline V gene data show CDR1 as SGHTA and CDR2 as FQGNSA. The V end was cut by 5 bases, the J end by 0 bases, with 9 bases between. The CDR3 is made up of 14 amino acids. The CDR3 spells CASSLSPSTDTQYF. CDR3 in DNA: TGTGCCAGCAGCCTGAGCCCTAGCACAGATACGCAGTATTTT.

V and J are TRBV21-1 and TRBJ1-5. TRBV21-1 is designated a pseudogene. The CDR3 has 16 residues. The CDR3 loop is CASSKASCGFHQPQHF. CDR3 nucleotide sequence: TGTGCCAGCAGCAAAGCTTCTTGCGGGTTCCATCAGCCCCAGCATTTT.

CDR3 nucleotide sequence: TGTGCCAGCAGCAGAAACGTCCAGGAGGGGCACGAGCAGTACTTC. It is translated as CASSRNVQEGHEQYF. The chain carries TRBV5-4 and TRBJ2-7, with D possibly TRBD2 on 6 matching bases. The CDR3 runs to 15 residues. Germline CDR1 is SGHNT and CDR2 is YYREEE (reference sequence). V was cut by 4 bases and J by 5 bases, with 19 bases left in between.

The chain links TRBV4-1 to TRBJ2-3, with TRBD2 identical over 9 bases. The junction had 7 bases not matched to a gene; V was cut back by 1 base and J by 2 bases. This CDR3 has 17 amino acids. Germline loops: CDR1 MGHRA, CDR2 YSYEKL. The CDR3 nucleotides are TGCGCCAGCAGCCAAGGGGGCGGGGGGGCTTCCACAGATACGCAGTATTTT. Its protein product is CASSQGGGGASTDTQYF.

This clone was seen only a few times. The chain joins TRBV19 to TRBJ2-7; maybe TRBD2 (6 bases). The germline V gene encodes CDR1 LNHDA and CDR2 SQIVND (reference sequence). V was pared by 7 bases and J by 6 bases, with 19 bases between. This CDR3 comprises 14 residues. The CDR3 loop reads CASTPVGGGGEQYF. The CDR3 nucleotides are TGTGCCAGTACCCCGGTGGGGGGTGGAGGCGAGCAGTACTTC.

The chain uses TRBV10-3 and TRBJ1-1; D unclear. Trimming removed 3 bases from V and 6 bases from J, with 17 bases in between. The CDR3 is made up of 15 amino acids. CDR1 and CDR2 (germline): ENHRY, SYGVKD. The CDR3 nucleotides read TGTGCCATCAGTGAAGAGGCCATATCCCGAGCTGAAGCTTTCTTT. Residues: CAISEEAISRAEAFF.

This chain uses TRBV25-1 with TRBJ2-5; a possible D gene is TRBD1 (6 bases). CDR3 size: 14 residues. From germline, CDR1 is MGHDK and CDR2 SYGVNS. Between the trimmed V and J ends, which lost 1 base and 4 bases, there was a span of 10 bases. CDR3 loop: CASSEFRTVETQYF. The CDR3 coding sequence is TGTGCCAGCAGTGAATTTAGGACAGTAGAGACCCAGTACTTC.

The chain uses TRBV29-1 and TRBJ2-3; 10 nucleotides align to TRBD1. Trimming at V came to 6 bases and at J to 4 bases, leaving 4 bases not matched to a gene. The CDR3 has 13 residues. CDR1 is SQVTM, CDR2 ANQGSEA, per germline. CDR3 nucleotides: TGCAGCGTAGACAGGGGGCGCTCAGATACGCAGTATTTT. This gives the protein CSVDRGRSDTQYF.

This clone was observed once. This sequence joins TRBV4-1 and TRBJ1-5, with 9 bases aligning to TRBD1. The CDR3 covers 15 residues. From germline, CDR1 is MGHRA and CDR2 YSYEKL. V was clipped by 3 bases and J by 0 bases; unmatched bases: 0. The CDR3 sequence: CASSQDRGSNQPQHF. CDR3 nucleotide sequence: TGCGCCAGCAGCCAGGACAGGGGTAGCAATCAGCCCCAGCATTTT.

This clone was detected only a few times. The chain couples TRBV11-3 to TRBJ1-5; the match to TRBD1 covers 10 bases. CDR1 and CDR2 from the germline V gene are SGHNT and YENEEA. V shed 5 bases and J 4 bases; nucleotides not matched to a gene: 5. This CDR3 has 15 residues. The CDR3 nucleotides read TGTGCCAGCAGCAATGGACAGGGGGAGAATCAGCCCCAGCATTTT. Its protein is CASSNGQGENQPQHF.

The chain uses TRBV5-6 and TRBJ1-2, with 11 positions matching TRBD1. This CDR3 contains 14 residues. The trim removed 3 bases at V and 4 bases at J, leaving 2 bases unmatched. The germline gives CDR1 SGHDT, CDR2 YYEEEE. The DNA for the CDR3 is TGTGCCAGCAGCTGGGGACAGGGGGTCTATGGCTACACCTTC. The encoded protein is CASSWGQGVYGYTF.

This rearrangement joins TRBV7-2 to TRBJ2-4; 8 bases fit TRBD1. V lost 5 bases to trimming and J lost 3 bases; unmatched junction nucleotides: 9. Germline loops: CDR1 SGHTA, CDR2 FQGNSA. The CDR3 length is 16 residues. CDR3 sequence: CASSPTGTGGKNIQYF. CDR3 sequence (DNA): TGTGCCAGCAGCCCCACGGGGACAGGCGGCAAAAACATTCAGTACTTC.

The V and J genes are TRBV18 and TRBJ2-3; TRBD1 is a possible D gene (5 bases). This CDR3 is 18 amino acids long. Trimming cost V 3 bases and J 1 base, with 20 bases left between them. In germline, CDR1 is KGHSH, CDR2 LQKENI. CDR3 in DNA: TGTGCCAGCTCACCGTACTTAACAACGCAGGGTGGCACAGATACGCAGTATTTT. Translated, it gives CASSPYLTTQGGTDTQYF.

J is TRBJ2-5 and V is TRBV15, with no clear D. The better agreement between TRBJ2-7 and the DNA end casts doubt on the J call. Germline V lookup: CDR1 LNHNV, CDR2 YYDKDF (reference sequence). The CDR3 consists of 13 residues. The CDR3 DNA is TGTGCCACCAGCAGAGACTTTGGTCGCGAGCAGTACTTC. Translated, it gives CATSRDFGREQYF.

The chain joins TRBV5-1 to TRBJ2-5; 8 nucleotides match TRBD1. Germline loops: CDR1 SGHRS, CDR2 YFSETQ. With 1 base clipped from V and 5 bases from J, the junction kept 7 bases outside the gene matches. The CDR3 spans 15 residues. The CDR3 DNA reads as TGCGCCAGCAGCTTGAATCCAGGGGGCATGGAGACCCAGTACTTC. It translates to CASSLNPGGMETQYF. The full variable domain, with the rest looked up from reference TRBV5-1 and TRBJ2-5, is KAGVTQTPRYLIKTRGQQVTLSCSPISGHRSVSWYQQTPGQGLQFLFEYFSETQRNKGNFPGRFSGRQFSNSRSEMNVSTLELGDSALYLCASSLNPGGMETQYFGPGTRLLVL.

The rearrangement uses TRBV6-6 and TRBJ1-6, with 9 nucleotides matching TRBD1. The CDR3 length is 16 residues. Germline lookup yields CDR1 MNHNY and CDR2 SVGAGI (reference sequence). Losses at the gene ends were 2 bases for V and 8 bases for J; bases not matched to a gene: 7. CDR3 region: CASSYPGTGNDSPLHF. The DNA for the CDR3 is TGTGCCAGCAGTTACCCAGGGACAGGGAACGATTCACCCCTCCACTTT.

The chain employs TRBV5-1 and TRBJ1-2, with TRBD1 matching 8 bases. Germline CDR1 is SGHRS and CDR2 is YFSETQ. The CDR3 runs to 15 residues. The ends lost 0 bases at V and 9 bases at J; junction bases unmatched: 10. The CDR3 DNA follows: TGCGCCAGCAGCTTGGGGGGGGACAGGACCCATCGCTACACCTTC. Translated: CASSLGGDRTHRYTF.

This CDR3 reads CASSLVGTSGYEQYF. CDR3 nucleotides: TGTGCCAGCAGCTTAGTCGGGACTAGCGGTTACGAGCAGTACTTC. This rearrangement joins TRBV11-1 to TRBJ2-7, with 11 bases matching TRBD2. This CDR3 has 15 amino acids. The V gene's germline CDR1 is SGHAT and CDR2 FQDESV (reference sequence). Trimming removed 1 base from V and 4 bases from J; junction bases left unmatched: 3.

The chain has TRBV29-1 and TRBJ2-7; 8 bases are a match to TRBD2. The CDR3 is 16 amino acids. The trim removed 3 bases at V and 3 bases at J, leaving 13 bases unmatched. Germline V gene lookup returns CDR1 SQVTM and CDR2 ANQGSEA. CDR3 nucleotide sequence: TGCAGCGTTGAGGATCCCGCGCGGGGGGCTAACTACGAGCAGTACTTC. The encoded protein is CSVEDPARGANYEQYF.

V and J are TRBV5-6 and TRBJ2-6; no definite D call. Germline V gene lookup returns CDR1 SGHDT and CDR2 YYEEEE. Trimming shortened V by 5 bases and J by 0 bases, and 18 bases separated the two germline ends. The CDR3 sequence is 18 residues long. DNA of the CDR3: TGTGCCAGCAGGGGTGGGCCAAGAATTGTCTCTGGGGCCAACGTCCTGACTTTC. This sequence encodes CASRGGPRIVSGANVLTF.

This rearrangement joins TRBV19 to TRBJ2-1; 8 nucleotides line up with TRBD2. V shed 1 base, J shed 7 bases, and the junction held 6 bases outside the gene matches. Germline V gene data show CDR1 as LNHDA and CDR2 as SQIVND (reference sequence). This CDR3 comprises 15 residues. The CDR3 DNA reads TGTGCCAGTAGTATAGGGGGTAGCGGGGTTAATGAGCAGTTCTTC. Translating gives CASSIGGSGVNEQFF.

The chain employs TRBV6-1 and TRBJ2-5; D uncertain. The V end lost 2 bases, the J end lost 5 bases, and 15 bases lay between the germline ends. The CDR3 is 15 amino acids. CDR1 MNHNS and CDR2 SASEGT come from the germline V gene. The CDR3 nucleotides read TGTGCCAGCAGTGAATTCTCCATCTCCCGGGAGACCCAGTACTTC. Protein: CASSEFSISRETQYF.

J is TRBJ1-5 and V is TRBV5-1; D not certain. Germline lookup yields CDR1 SGHRS and CDR2 YFSETQ. Trimming shortened V by 1 base and J by 0 bases, and 2 bases separated the two germline ends. The CDR3 consists of 13 residues. DNA of the CDR3: TGCGCCAGCAGCTTGTATAGCAATCAGCCCCAGCATTTT. Amino acid sequence: CASSLYSNQPQHF.

The chain joins TRBV11-3 to TRBJ2-1, with TRBD2 matching over 11 bases. Per germline, CDR1 SGHNT and CDR2 YENEEA. There are 12 residues in the CDR3. The ends lost 4 bases at V and 12 bases at J; junction bases unmatched: 2. CDR3 amino acids: CASSWGTSGQFF. The CDR3 DNA reads TGTGCCAGCAGCTGGGGGACTAGCGGGCAGTTCTTC.

CDR3: CASSEEEGGTGPYEQYF. The CDR3 DNA reads as TGTGCCAGCAGTGAAGAAGAAGGGGGGACAGGGCCCTACGAGCAGTACTTC. The chain combines TRBV6-1 with TRBJ2-7; 9 bases agree with TRBD1. The CDR3 covers 17 residues. Germline CDR1 and CDR2: MNHNS and SASEGT. With V trimmed by 1 base and J by 2 bases, 9 bases remained unmatched.

The J gene is TRBJ2-5, the V gene TRBV14; no clear D gene. The CDR3 has 17 amino acids. V dropped 0 bases and J dropped 0 bases, with 14 bases sitting between them. Germline V gene data show CDR1 as SGHDN and CDR2 as FVKESK. In DNA, the CDR3 is TGTGCCAGCAGCCAAGATCTCACCACAGTTCACCAAGAGACCCAGTACTTC. Amino acid sequence: CASSQDLTTVHQETQYF.

The chain combines TRBV5-4 with TRBJ2-1; TRBD1 agrees at 7 bases. V dropped 6 bases and J dropped 7; count of bases not matched to a gene: 7. Germline lookup yields CDR1 SGHNT and CDR2 YYREEE (reference sequence). The CDR3 covers 13 residues. DNA of the CDR3: TGTGCCAGCACCCGGGGACAGAATAATGAGCAGTTCTTC. This codes for CASTRGQNNEQFF.

This rearrangement joins TRBV5-1 to TRBJ2-1; possibly TRBD2 for D (6 bases). The CDR3 is made up of 15 amino acids. The germline V gene encodes CDR1 SGHRS and CDR2 YFSETQ. Trimming stripped 6 bases from V and 10 bases from J, with 23 bases between. The CDR3 is CASTLGPAGRTEQFF. CDR3 nucleotides: TGCGCCAGCACCCTTGGGCCAGCGGGTCGCACGGAGCAGTTCTTC.